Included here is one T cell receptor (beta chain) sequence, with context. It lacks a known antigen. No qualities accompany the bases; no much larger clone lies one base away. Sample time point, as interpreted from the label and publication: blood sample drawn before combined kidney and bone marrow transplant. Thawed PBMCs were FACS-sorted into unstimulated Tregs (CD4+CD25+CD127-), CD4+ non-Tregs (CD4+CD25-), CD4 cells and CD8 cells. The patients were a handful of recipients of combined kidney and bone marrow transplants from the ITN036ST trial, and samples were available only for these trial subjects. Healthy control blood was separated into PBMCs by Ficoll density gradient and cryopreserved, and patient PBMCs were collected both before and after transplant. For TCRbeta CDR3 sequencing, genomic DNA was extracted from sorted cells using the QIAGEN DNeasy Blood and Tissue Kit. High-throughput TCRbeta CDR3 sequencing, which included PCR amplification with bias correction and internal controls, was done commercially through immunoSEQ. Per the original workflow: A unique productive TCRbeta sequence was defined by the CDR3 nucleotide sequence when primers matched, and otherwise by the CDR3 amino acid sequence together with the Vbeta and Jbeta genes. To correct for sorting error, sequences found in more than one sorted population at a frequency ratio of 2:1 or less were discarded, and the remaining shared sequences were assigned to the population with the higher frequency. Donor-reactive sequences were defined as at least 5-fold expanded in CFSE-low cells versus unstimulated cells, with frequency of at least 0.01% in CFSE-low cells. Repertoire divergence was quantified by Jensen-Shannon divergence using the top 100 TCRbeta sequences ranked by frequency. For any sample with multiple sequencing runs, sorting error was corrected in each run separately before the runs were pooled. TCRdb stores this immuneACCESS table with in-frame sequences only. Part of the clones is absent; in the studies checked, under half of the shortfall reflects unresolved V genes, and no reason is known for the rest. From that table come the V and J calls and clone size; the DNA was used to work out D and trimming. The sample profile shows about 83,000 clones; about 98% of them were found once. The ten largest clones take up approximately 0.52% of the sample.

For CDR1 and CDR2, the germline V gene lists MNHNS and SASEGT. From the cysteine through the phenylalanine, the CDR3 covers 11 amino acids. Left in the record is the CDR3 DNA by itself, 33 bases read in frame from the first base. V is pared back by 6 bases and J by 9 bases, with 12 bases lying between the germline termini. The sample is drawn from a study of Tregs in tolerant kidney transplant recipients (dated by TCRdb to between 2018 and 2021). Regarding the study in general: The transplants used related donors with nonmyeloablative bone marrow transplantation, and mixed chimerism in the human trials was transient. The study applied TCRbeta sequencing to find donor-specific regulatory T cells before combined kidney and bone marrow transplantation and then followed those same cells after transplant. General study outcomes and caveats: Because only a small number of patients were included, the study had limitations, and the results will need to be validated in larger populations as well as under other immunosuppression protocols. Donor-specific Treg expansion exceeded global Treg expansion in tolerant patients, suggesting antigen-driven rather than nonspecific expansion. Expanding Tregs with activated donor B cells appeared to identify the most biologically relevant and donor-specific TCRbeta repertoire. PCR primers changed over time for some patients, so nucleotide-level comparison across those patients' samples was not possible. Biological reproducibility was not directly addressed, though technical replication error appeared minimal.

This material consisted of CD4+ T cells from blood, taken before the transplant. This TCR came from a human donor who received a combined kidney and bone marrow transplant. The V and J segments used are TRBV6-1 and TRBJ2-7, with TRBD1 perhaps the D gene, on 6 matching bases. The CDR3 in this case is CASRAGVPQYF. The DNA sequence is TGTGCCAGCAGGGCAGGGGTCCCGCAGTACTTC.